These 3 T cell receptor beta chains were all obtained from the same sample, sequenced in a study of CD8+ T cells in alopecia areata. The sample's treatment: oral pan-JAK inhibitor, 5-10 mg twice daily. Investigators isolated RNA and reverse transcribed it into cDNA to act as the sequencing template. Method: immunoSEQ multiplex PCR; TCRdb's copy keeps in-frame clones and lacks some. This sample has tens of thousands of clones, with roughly 30% found just once. Material: CD8+ T cells sorted from blood, obtained at week 4, from a patient treated with tofacitinib. Every receptor here comes from a human donor with alopecia areata.

CDR3 sequence: CSVDGEGYEQYF. CDR3 bases: TGCAGCGTTGACGGGGAGGGCTACGAGCAGTACTTC. This chain joins TRBV29-1 and TRBJ2-5, with 7 bases identical to TRBD2. Gene TRBJ2-7 matches the end of the DNA better, so the J call may be wrong. The CDR3 extends over 12 amino acids. CDR1 and CDR2 from the germline V gene are SQVTM and ANQGSEA.

This clone has more than one count but fewer than ten. V and J are TRBV7-2 and TRBJ2-5; 8 bases match TRBD2. From germline, CDR1 is SGHTA and CDR2 FQGNSA. This CDR3 spans 16 amino acids. The V gene end was trimmed by 1 base and the J gene end by 5 bases; junction bases not matched to a gene: 9. In nucleotides, the CDR3 is TGTGCCAGCAGCTTAGGGCTAGCGGGTTGGGGGGAGACCCAGTACTTC. Protein product: CASSLGLAGWGETQYF.

This clone has only a few counts. V and J are TRBV7-9 and TRBJ2-7, with 7 bases lining up with TRBD1. The V gene's germline CDR1 is SEHNR and CDR2 FQNEAQ (reference sequence). Trimming cost V 5 bases and J 7 bases; bases outside gene matches: 5. The CDR3 is 12 residues long. The CDR3, as DNA: TGTGCCAGCAGCAACACAGGGGTGGAGCAGTACTTC. Translating it yields CASSNTGVEQYF.